The sequence of this T cell receptor beta chain was determined in a study of monozygotic twins with inflammatory bowel disease. The CDR3 consists of 15 residues. From its re-call of the 5' RACE reads, TCRdb lists each CDR3 protein once, without DNA. Recorded for this sample: more than 300,000 distinct CDR3 sequences. The J gene is TRBJ1-4, the V gene TRBV12-3 or TRBV12-4; with no DNA, the TCRdb D assignment of TRBD1 cannot be verified. This receptor was identified in a human donor with ulcerative colitis or Crohn's disease, or a healthy co-twin of an affected twin (not recorded which). What was sequenced was blood. This CDR3 is CASRLRGTEPEKLFF.